This T cell receptor beta chain appears in the sequencing data of a study of human T cells and chemical hapten exposure. Study-wide context: A 2 cm by 2 cm inner upper arm patch received 2% DPC for sensitization.

Each CDR3 protein is one row after TCRdb ran MiXCR on the RACE reads. Here the sample spans around 77,000 distinct CDR3 sequences, about 9.1% being singletons. Study-wide results and limits: No change in TCRs above 1 in 1000 frequency was produced by DPC sensitization. Counts of expanded TCRs at PT1 were positively correlated with patch test score.

This clonotype was observed at least ten times. Its antigen is still unknown. Time point indicated: patch test 1, 2 weeks after DPC sensitization. The treatment denotes: therapeutic diphenylcyclopropenone sensitization with weekly scalp DPC. The V gene's germline CDR1 is MDHEN and CDR2 SYDVKM. Deletions cut 6 bases from V and 1 base from J, with 13 bases between. The CDR3 spans 15 residues. This receptor was taken from a woman between 35 and 50 years old with alopecia areata. Some clones in this sample may be carry-over from other donors' samples. V is TRBV28 and J is TRBJ2-1, with D maybe TRBD2 (5 bases). Sequenced material: whole blood, taken in connection with sensitization to the hapten diphenylcyclopropenone (DPC). CDR3 residues: CASSFTIASYNEQFF. CDR3 bases: TGTGCCAGCAGCTTTACAATAGCGTCCTACAATGAGCAGTTCTTC.